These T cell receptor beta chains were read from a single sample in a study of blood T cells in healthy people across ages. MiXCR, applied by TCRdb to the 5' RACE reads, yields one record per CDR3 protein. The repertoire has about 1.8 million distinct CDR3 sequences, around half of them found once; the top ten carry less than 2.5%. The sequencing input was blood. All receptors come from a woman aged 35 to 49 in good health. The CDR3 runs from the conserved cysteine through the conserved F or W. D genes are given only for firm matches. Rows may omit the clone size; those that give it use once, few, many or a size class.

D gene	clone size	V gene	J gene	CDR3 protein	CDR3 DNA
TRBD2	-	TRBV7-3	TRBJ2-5	CASSLNPAGKETQYF	TGTGCCAGCAGCTTAAACCCAGCGGGGAAAGAGACCCAGTACTTC
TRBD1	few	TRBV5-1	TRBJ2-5	CASSSEGQGSQYF	TGCGCCAGCAGCTCGGAGGGACAGGGATCGCAGTACTTC
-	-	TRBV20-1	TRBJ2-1	CSAAGLTNEQFF	TGCAGTGCAGCAGGACTGACCAATGAGCAGTTCTTC
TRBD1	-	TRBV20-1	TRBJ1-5	CSAGTDYNQPQHF	TGCAGTGCGGGGACAGACTACAATCAGCCCCAGCATTTT
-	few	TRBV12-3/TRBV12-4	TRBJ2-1	CASRQTAAYNEQFF	TGTGCCAGCAGACAGACAGCCGCCTACAATGAGCAGTTCTTC
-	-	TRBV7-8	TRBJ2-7	CASSYRLGDEQYF	TGTGCCAGCAGCTACAGACTCGGGGACGAGCAGTACTTC
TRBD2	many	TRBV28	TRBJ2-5	CASSLETSGGQETQYF	TGTGCCAGCAGTTTAGAGACTAGCGGGGGGCAAGAGACCCAGTACTTC
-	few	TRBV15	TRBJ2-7	CATSRDQEGAYEQYF	TGTGCCACCAGCAGAGATCAAGAGGGCGCCTACGAGCAGTACTTC
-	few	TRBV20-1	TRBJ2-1	CSAKGVNEQFF	TGCAGTGCTAAGGGGGTCAATGAGCAGTTCTTC
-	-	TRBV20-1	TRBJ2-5	CSASLGLIQETQYF	TGCAGTGCTTCACTGGGACTTATCCAAGAGACCCAGTACTTC
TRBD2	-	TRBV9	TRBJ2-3	CASSSRGDFTDTQYF	TGTGCCAGCAGCTCCCGGGGGGACTTCACAGATACGCAGTATTTT
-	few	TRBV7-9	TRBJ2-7	CASSLAVASYEQYF	TGTGCCAGCAGCTTAGCGGTGGCCTCCTACGAGCAGTACTTC
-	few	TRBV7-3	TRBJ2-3	CASSLSRLTDTQYF	TGTGCCAGCAGCTTATCCAGACTCACAGATACGCAGTATTTT
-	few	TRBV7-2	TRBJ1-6	CASSLWQGESPLHF	TGTGCCAGCAGCTTATGGCAGGGCGAATCACCCCTCCACTTT
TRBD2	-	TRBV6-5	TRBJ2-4	CASSYPPGRLETSGGQYF	TGTGCCAGCAGTTACCCTCCAGGGAGGTTGGAGACTAGCGGGGGACAGTACTTC
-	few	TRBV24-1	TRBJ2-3	CATSEVYTISTDTQYF	TGTGCCACCAGTGAAGTCTACACTATTAGCACAGATACGCAGTATTTT
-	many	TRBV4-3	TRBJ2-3	CASSQDAGTDTQYF	TGCGCCAGCAGCCAAGATGCAGGCACAGATACGCAGTATTTT
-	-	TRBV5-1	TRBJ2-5	CASSLSLKRQGGETQYF	TGCGCCAGCAGCTTGTCTCTAAAGCGGCAGGGAGGAGAGACCCAGTACTTC
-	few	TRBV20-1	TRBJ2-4	CSAREGGPVDIQYF	TGCAGTGCTAGAGAAGGGGGGCCTGTGGACATTCAGTACTTC
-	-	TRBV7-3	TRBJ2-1	CASSLNQGNEQFF	TGTGCCAGCAGCCTAAACCAGGGTAACGAGCAGTTCTTC
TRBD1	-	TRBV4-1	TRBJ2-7	CASSPTRGRIGDYEQYF	TGCGCCAGCAGCCCGACCAGGGGGCGGATCGGGGACTACGAGCAGTACTTC
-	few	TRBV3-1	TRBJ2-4	CASSQARASKYF	TGTGCCAGCAGCCAAGCAAGAGCCTCGAAGTACTTC
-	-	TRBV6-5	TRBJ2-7	CASRKSGGSSYEQYF	TGTGCCAGCAGGAAAAGTGGGGGGTCCTCCTACGAGCAGTACTTC
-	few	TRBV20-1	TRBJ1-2	CSAKDGYTF	TGCAGTGCTAAGGATGGCTACACCTTC
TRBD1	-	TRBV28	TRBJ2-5	CASSFDRDRAQETQYF	TGTGCCAGCAGTTTCGACCGGGACAGGGCCCAAGAGACCCAGTACTTC
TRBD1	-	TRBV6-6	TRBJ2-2	CASSYSRQGSNTGELFF	TGTGCCAGCAGTTACTCTCGACAGGGGTCGAACACCGGGGAGCTGTTTTTT
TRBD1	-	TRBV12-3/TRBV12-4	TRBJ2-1	CASSLPWDRGNRNEQFF	TGTGCCAGCAGTTTACCTTGGGACAGGGGAAACCGCAATGAGCAGTTCTTC
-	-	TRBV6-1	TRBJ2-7	CASSEGMLAYEQYF	TGTGCCAGCAGTGAAGGGATGTTGGCCTACGAGCAGTACTTC
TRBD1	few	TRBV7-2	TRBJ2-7	CASSLGQGFREQYF	TGTGCCAGCAGCTTAGGACAGGGATTCCGCGAGCAGTACTTC
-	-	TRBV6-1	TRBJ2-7	CASSEMYQGFYNEQYF	TGTGCCAGCAGTGAAATGTATCAGGGATTCTACAATGAGCAGTACTTC
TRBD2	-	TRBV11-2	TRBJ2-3	CASSDPVNEGVLAGPTDTQYF	TGTGCCAGCAGCGATCCCGTTAATGAAGGCGTACTAGCGGGCCCCACAGATACGCAGTATTTT
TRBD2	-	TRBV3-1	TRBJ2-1	CASSQEGAGGLNEQFF	TGTGCCAGCAGCCAAGAGGGGGCGGGGGGTCTCAATGAGCAGTTCTTC
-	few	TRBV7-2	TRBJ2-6	CASSLATGAGANVLTF	TGTGCCAGCAGCTTAGCGACCGGGGCGGGGGCCAACGTCCTGACTTTC
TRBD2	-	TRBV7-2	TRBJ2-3	CASSLRLAGEEGPDTQYF	TGTGCCAGCAGCTTAAGACTAGCGGGGGAAGAGGGCCCAGATACGCAGTATTTT
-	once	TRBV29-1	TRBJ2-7	CSVESGRQDGYEQYF	TGCAGCGTTGAATCGGGGAGGCAGGATGGATACGAGCAGTACTTC
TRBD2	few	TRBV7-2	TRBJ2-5	CASSNPHGGGKYQETQYF	TGTGCCAGCAGCAACCCCCACGGCGGGGGGAAGTACCAAGAGACCCAGTACTTC
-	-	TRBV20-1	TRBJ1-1	CSARTPITEAFF	TGCAGTGCTAGAACTCCGATCACTGAAGCTTTCTTT
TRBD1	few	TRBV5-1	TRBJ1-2	CASSLGQGVAYGYTF	TGCGCCAGCAGCCTAGGACAGGGAGTAGCCTATGGCTACACCTTC
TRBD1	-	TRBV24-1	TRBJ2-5	CATSARTGGETQYF	TGTGCCACCAGTGCCCGGACAGGGGGTGAGACCCAGTACTTC
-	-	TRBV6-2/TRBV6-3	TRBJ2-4	CASSYQAGTIKNIQYF	TGTGCCAGCAGTTACCAGGCGGGAACTATAAAAAACATTCAGTACTTC
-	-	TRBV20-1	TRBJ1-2	CSAQPSSGGYTF	TGCAGTGCACAACCGTCTTCGGGGGGCTACACCTTC
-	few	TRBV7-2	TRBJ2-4	CASSLQGYLAKNIQYF	TGTGCCAGCAGCTTACAGGGCTACCTAGCCAAAAACATTCAGTACTTC
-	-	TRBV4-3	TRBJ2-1	CASSQETAQETQFF	TGCGCCAGCAGCCAAGAGACAGCCCAAGAGACCCAGTTCTTC
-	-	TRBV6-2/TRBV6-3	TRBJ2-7	CASSPWTPSNYNEQYF	TGTGCCAGCAGTCCGTGGACTCCGAGTAACTACAATGAGCAGTACTTC
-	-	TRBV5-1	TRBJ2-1	CASTTWRAPRSYNEQFF	TGCGCCAGCACCACCTGGAGGGCACCCCGCTCCTACAATGAGCAGTTCTTC
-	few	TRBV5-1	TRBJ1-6	CASSLDSVGSYNSPLHF	TGCGCCAGCAGCTTGGATTCGGTCGGGTCCTATAATTCACCCCTCCACTTT
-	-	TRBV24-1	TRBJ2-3	CATRPRDTFTDTQYF	TGTGCCACCCGGCCCCGGGACACCTTCACAGATACGCAGTATTTT
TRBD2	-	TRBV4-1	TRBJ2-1	CASSQEWSTSGGRNSYNEQFF	TGCGCCAGCAGCCAAGAGTGGTCGACTAGCGGGGGCAGGAACTCCTACAATGAGCAGTTCTTC
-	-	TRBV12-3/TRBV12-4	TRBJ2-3	CASKGPSPGTQYF	TGTGCCAGCAAGGGGCCCTCTCCGGGCACGCAGTATTTT
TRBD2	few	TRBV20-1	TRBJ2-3	CSARLAGGLSDTQYF	TGCAGTGCAAGACTAGCGGGGGGGCTCTCGGATACGCAGTATTTT
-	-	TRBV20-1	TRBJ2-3	CSARAFPDTQYF	TGCAGTGCTAGGGCTTTCCCAGATACGCAGTATTTT
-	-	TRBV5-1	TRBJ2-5	CASSLGRGRGEQYF	TGCGCCAGCAGCTTGGGTCGGGGCCGGGGTGAGCAGTACTTC
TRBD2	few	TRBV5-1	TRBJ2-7	CASSSISGGASYEQYF	TGCGCCAGCAGCTCGATTAGCGGGGGGGCCTCCTACGAGCAGTACTTC
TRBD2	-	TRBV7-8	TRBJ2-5	CASSSAISGRGETQYF	TGTGCCAGCAGCTCGGCGATAAGCGGGAGGGGAGAGACCCAGTACTTC